This passage covers 2 T cell receptor beta chains from one sample sequenced in a study of cytomegalovirus exposure and HLA in healthy donors. Primers: 60 Vbeta forward and 13 Jbeta reverse. TCRdb keeps only in-frame clones here, not all; method: immunoSEQ multiplex PCR. The table has around 130,000 clones, about 80% seen once; the top ten hold under 3%. Source material: PBMCs. The receptors were gathered from a man aged 25 to 40 in good health and CMV-seronegative.

The V call is TRBV7-2, the J call TRBJ2-1; TRBD2 agrees at 7 bases. Germline values: CDR1 SGHTA, CDR2 FQGNSA. Trimming took 5 bases from V and 2 from J; bases not matched to a gene: 9. The CDR3 has 16 residues. The CDR3 region has the DNA TGTGCCAGCAGCATTAGCGGGTCAGAAACCTACAATGAGCAGTTCTTC. This sequence encodes CASSISGSETYNEQFF.

The gene calls are TRBV19 and TRBJ1-1; D not certain. This CDR3 spans 14 amino acids. V was cut by 3 bases and J by 8 bases, with 16 bases left in between. The V gene's germline CDR1 is LNHDA and CDR2 SQIVND (reference sequence). The CDR3 region has the DNA TGTGCCAGTAGTATGTCTTTAGAGGGAGGGGAAGCTTTCTTT. It translates to CASSMSLEGGEAFF.